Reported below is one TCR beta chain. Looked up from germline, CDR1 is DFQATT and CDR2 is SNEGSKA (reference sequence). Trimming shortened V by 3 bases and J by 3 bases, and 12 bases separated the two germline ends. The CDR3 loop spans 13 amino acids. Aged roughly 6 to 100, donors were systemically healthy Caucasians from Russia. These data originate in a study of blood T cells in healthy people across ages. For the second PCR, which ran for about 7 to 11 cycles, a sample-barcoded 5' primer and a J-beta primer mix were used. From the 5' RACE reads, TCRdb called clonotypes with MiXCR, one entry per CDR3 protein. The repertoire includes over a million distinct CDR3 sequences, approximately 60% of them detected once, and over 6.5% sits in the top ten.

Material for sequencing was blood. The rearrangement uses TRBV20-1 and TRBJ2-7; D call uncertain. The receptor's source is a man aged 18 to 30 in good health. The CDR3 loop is CSASLGFHYEQYF. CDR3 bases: TGCAGTGCTAGTCTTGGTTTCCACTACGAGCAGTACTTC.